This T cell receptor beta chain was retrieved from a study of blood T cell repertoires in COVID-19. Study-level information: The origin of the acute and convalescent COVID-19 samples was the United States, Italy and Spain.

Methods used by the authors: The assay estimated nucleated cells by amplifying reference gene primers. Produced via immunoSEQ multiplex PCR; TCRdb's table is partial and in-frame only. V, J and clone size are those of that table, while D and trimming were read from the DNA. The sample includes 62,000 or so clones, around 73% of them seen just once. The germline V gene encodes CDR1 MNHEY and CDR2 SVGEGT. CDR3 length: 14 amino acids. V shed 5 bases, J shed 9 bases, and the junction held 10 bases outside the gene matches. This TCR came from a man in his sixties with COVID-19, enrolled during active disease. The sequenced sample was peripheral blood. The chain combines TRBV6-2 or TRBV6-3 with TRBJ1-5; 7 bases agree with TRBD1. CDR3 amino acids: CASSQDREYRPQHF. In nucleotides, the CDR3 is TGTGCCAGCAGTCAAGACAGGGAGTACCGGCCCCAGCATTTT.